The table lists the clone carrying this T cell receptor (beta chain) with a few counts. The antigen is not known. The source of the sample is a study of T cell repertoires in cytomegalovirus infection. Study-level information: CMV epitopes used comprised recently identified HLA-C-restricted ones and well-studied HLA-B-restricted ones. The public TCR beta signatures pointed to both CMV infection and matching HLA type.

The CDR3 has 13 residues. V was shortened by 7 bases and J by 3 bases, with 12 bases between the two germline ends. TCRdb re-analysed the reads in MiXCR, keeping a single row per CDR3 protein. The table records 55,000 to 85,000 distinct CDR3 sequences, about 20% of them present only once. Study results and limitations: Dominating the ex vivo response were HLA-C-restricted CMV-specific TCR beta clonotypes. There were carriers of CMV plus the relevant HLA, and cumulative public TCR beta family frequency identified them.

The material sequenced was CD8+ T cells from cultured PBMCs, taken from culture after CMV antigen stimulation. The chain links TRBV12-3 or TRBV12-4 to TRBJ1-2, with D perhaps matching TRBD1 (5 bases). The clonotype was recovered from a human donor in good health (CMV status not recorded). Some clones in this sample may be carry-over from other donors' samples. CDR3 sequence: CASTIGGDYGYTF. Here the CDR3 DNA reads TGTGCCAGCACCATCGGAGGGGACTATGGCTACACCTTC.